This T cell receptor beta chain was sequenced for a study of cytomegalovirus exposure and HLA in healthy donors (dated by TCRdb to 2016 to 2017). About the full investigation: In an earlier analysis of some 610 of the donors, 276 Gb of sequence data and 90 million to 120 million unique TCR beta sequences from about 190 million T cells were reported. All discovery cohort repertoires had been generated using a single sequencing platform. Along with the roughly 670-subject first cohort, a separate validation cohort of over a hundred different subjects was used. The study aimed to test whether cataloging public T cell receptors could reveal signatures of past pathogen exposure. Across approximately 400 genotyped donors of the cohort, an average of approximately 200,000 unique TCR beta nucleotide sequences per donor were sequenced, and 15% to 20% of those sequences were non-productive. A later genetic analysis used genome-wide SNP genotypes for about 60% of the 666 donors, treating that subset as a discovery cohort. A later analysis re-examined previously published TCR beta repertoires from 610 or so donors and added high-resolution HLA genotyping to investigate patterns of TCR occurrence. Using immunosequencing, the study profiled T cell repertoires from 500 to 800 subjects and related those repertoires to cytomegalovirus serostatus. Rather than drawing on any new phenotypic data, the later analysis identified candidate immune exposures from TCR beta sequences and the way those sequences occurred across donors. To predict cytomegalovirus infection status, the study brought together high-throughput TCR immunosequencing, statistical association of individual TCRs with disease status, and machine learning. Roughly 5 DR-DQ haplotypes were handled as single units for association and clustering, since linkage in the cohort was strong. An earlier analysis of about 620 of the donors applied high-throughput TCR beta sequencing to assess whether each TCR beta V gene segment acted as functional or pseudogenic. Both class I and class II loci were covered by HLA typing, at four-digit resolution. Donor age, sex, ethnicity and CMV serostatus were compiled together with the repertoire data. An early release that covered 640 HLA-typed donors contained about 300 gigabases of sequencing data and 85 million to 100 million unique TCR sequences. Among the roughly 400 genotyped donors, approximately 76% belonged to the genetic ancestry cluster associated with self-reported Caucasian donors. Typing coverage differed by locus: A, B, C, DRB1 and DQB1 were typed in about 629-640 donors, DQA1 in around 500, DPA1 in some 610, and DPB1 in 472.

Here is what the overall study found, with its caveats: In a later genetic analysis, fewer N-insertions in productive TCRs were reported among donors in an Asian-associated ancestry cluster than the roughly 640-donor mean. In vitro tests confirmed that a few of the cytomegalovirus-associated TCR beta chains recognize cytomegalovirus antigens. An association between a missense DCLRE1C variant and V-gene and J-gene trimming of TCR beta chains was found in a later genetic analysis and replicated in an independent cohort. The 87-base-pair reads could not distinguish some IMGT-functional V segments, including TRBV6-2 and TRBV6-3, so those segments were excluded. When HLA alleles, especially DR and DQ, strongly co-occurred, attributing TCR associations to individual alleles was difficult. A further reported finding was that TCR beta sequences accurately predicted the HLA-A and HLA-B alleles for most subjects in the first cohort. The cohort was sequenced for TCR beta chains only, and without alpha or paired-chain data the features that could be detected were limited. The study gave a list of 150 to 200 TCR beta chains associated with cytomegalovirus. Compared with equally common non-associated chains, HLA-associated TCR beta chains in a later analysis were more clonally expanded and had lower generation probabilities. It was suggested by the authors that the approach could potentially be generalized to other disease states and immunological phenotypes. According to a later analysis, most CMV-associated TCR beta chains appeared to be HLA-restricted, and the HLA associations seemed to be driven largely by CMV exposure. The only immune exposure information available for the cohort was CMV serostatus. HLA typing was unavailable for some donors at each locus, so association tests used only the typed subset. A later analysis reported that several top co-occurrence clusters appeared linked to parvovirus B19, influenza, CMV and Epstein-Barr virus. Cytomegalovirus status was reported to be diagnosed by the classifier with high specificity and sensitivity in both the original and validation cohorts. The earlier analysis of 587 of the donors excluded roughly 16 rarely observed V segments, including chromosome 9 orphons, because counts were too low. Correlated functional status among segregating V segments might reflect linkage disequilibrium, but an unknown experimental factor could not be ruled out. Specific HLA alleles were associated with roughly 16,000 TCR beta sequences at a false discovery rate of 0.05 in a later analysis. A group of highly shared sequence variants was considered likely to be a technical artifact of the sequencing pipeline. Broadly in line with IMGT annotations, most TCR beta V segments showed up in productive rearrangements about 87% or about 30% of the time in an earlier analysis of several hundred of the donors. Across donors, most TCR sequences were observed very rarely, whereas some public TCRs were present in many individuals. A later analysis found that TCR association rates varied across HLA loci, with DRB1 alleles showing the most associated TCRs and HLA-C alleles the fewest. Roughly uniform sequencing depth across donors was assumed in presence/absence analyses, although this assumption may not hold.

On this clone: Its antigen is unknown. Per-nucleotide qualities are absent, and no much larger clonotype sits a single base away.

The cohort consisted of more than 650 healthy bone marrow donors. All cohort members were sampled while nominally healthy, although unrecorded immune exposures were likely present. The donor tested CMV seronegative and was one of the 352 seronegative cohort members. A peripheral blood sample was provided by each donor, and peripheral blood mononuclear cells were used for TCR beta sequencing. Genomic DNA extraction from the blood cell samples was performed with the Qiagen DNeasy Blood Extraction Kit. The library came from the immunoSEQ multiplex PCR assay. The multiplex PCR relied on a mix of 60 forward primers for TCR Vbeta segments and 13 reverse primers for TCR Jbeta segments. The CDR3 region of rearranged TCR beta genes was amplified from genomic DNA with a multiplex PCR assay. The amplified TCR beta libraries were sequenced on the Illumina HiSeq System as 87-base-pair reads. Concerning the study's data processing: A later analysis tallied about 77 million unique TCR beta chains across the 650 to 750 repertoires, and approximately 12 million of those chains were shared by two or more donors. To remove PCR and sequencing errors, raw reads were error-corrected and collapsed into unique sequences using a nearest-neighbor algorithm that merged closely related sequences. Alignment of CDR3 sequences to IMGT reference sequences was used to assign V, D and J gene segments. For a sequence to be retained, at least a six-nucleotide match to both a V gene segment and a J gene segment was required. Rearrangements were called productive when the CDR3 lacked stop codons and stayed in frame with V and J; all others were non-productive. CDR3 was defined according to IMGT convention as the region running from the second conserved V-encoded cysteine to the conserved J-encoded phenylalanine. In an earlier analysis of roughly 580 of the donors, sequences lacking an unambiguous match to a single V gene segment were excluded. An earlier analysis of 500 to 700 of the donors classified V segments as functional when productive rearrangements were above 56.7% and as segregating when the standard deviation between donors was above 5%. A statistical classification framework was built for diagnosing cytomegalovirus status from the catalog of TCR beta chain sequences. A later analysis assigned V and J genes by comparing TCR nucleotide sequences with IMGT/GENE-DB human TR gene sequences. In a later analysis, CDR3 sequences and most-parsimonious VDJ recombination scenarios were assigned using the TCRdist pipeline. In a later analysis, every TCR beta chain was defined by the combination of its CDR3 amino acid sequence and its V-gene family, and reads without a unique V-gene family were dropped. To address suspected cross-contamination and a sequencing artifact, a later analysis removed around 600 highly shared, low-generation-probability nucleotide sequences. In a later analysis, a clonal expansion index was calculated for each public chain from normalized within-repertoire ranks of inferred template counts. Generation probabilities in a later analysis came from a VDJ recombination model fitted to out-of-frame rearrangements, and those results were checked against IGoR. A later analysis scored TCR-TCR, TCR-HLA and TCR-CMV co-occurrence with hypergeometric tests, applying a repertoire-size bias correction to TCR pairs. A later analysis estimated false discovery rates by permuting HLA or CMV assignments 20 times. In a later analysis, co-occurring TCRs were grouped using DBSCAN, and TCRdist sequence similarity was added for clustering within HLA-allele-positive subsets. Repertoires with fewer than 30,000 or more than 120,000 public chains were left out of co-occurrence clustering, as were about 5 repertoires with anomalous nucleotide sharing. Imported from immuneACCESS, the table was reduced by TCRdb to in-frame sequences with V and J called. These copies leave out some clones; in studies compared against another copy, an unresolved V gene accounts for under half, and the cause of the remainder is not known. V and J calls and clone size follow that table, whereas D and trimming were derived from the DNA. This sample is represented by 150,000 to 200,000 clones; about 90% of them were singletons. The ten biggest clones cover under 1.2% of the sample.

The CDR3 runs 13 residues from the cysteine to the phenylalanine. Left in the record is the CDR3 DNA by itself, 39 bases read in frame from the first base. Per the germline V gene, SGHDT is the CDR1 and YYEEEE is the CDR2. Here V drops 5 bases and J drops 5 bases, and the junction holds 2 bases not matched to any gene. The chain employs TRBV5-6 and TRBJ2-7; TRBD2 lines up with 12 middle nucleotides. The sequenced material came from PBMCs. The clonotype comes from a boy between 2 and 15 years old in good health and CMV-seronegative. The DNA is as follows: TGTGCCAGCAGTCGGACTAGCGGGGACGAGCAGTACTTC. The resulting protein is CASSRTSGDEQYF.